The rows below give T cell receptor beta chains drawn from one sample of a study of blood T cell repertoires in COVID-19. Using immunoSEQ multiplex PCR, the repertoire was profiled, and TCRdb retains in-frame clones only, with some absent. The sample has some 150,000 clones, roughly 88% seen once. Sample: peripheral blood. The receptors shown here come from a woman aged 50 to 60 in a cohort sampled during active or convalescent COVID-19. Each CDR3 is given with its conserved first and last residue. The D gene is left open where the match is weak. Only some rows state a clone size, as once, few, many or a class for expanded clones.

size,J,V,D,CDR3,DNA
NA,TRBJ1-5,TRBV19,NA,CASSIGQPYQPQHF,TGTGCCAGTAGTATAGGACAGCCATATCAGCCCCAGCATTTT
NA,TRBJ2-1,TRBV10-3,TRBD2,CAISELAGAREQFF,TGTGCCATCAGTGAACTAGCGGGAGCTCGTGAGCAGTTCTTC
NA,TRBJ1-6,TRBV3-1/TRBV3-2,NA,CASSQERPGVGNSPLHF,TGTGCCAGCAGCCAAGAGAGGCCGGGAGTAGGGAATTCACCCCTCCACTTT
NA,TRBJ2-7,TRBV6-5,NA,CASSYQKWGPEQYF,TGTGCCAGCAGTTACCAGAAGTGGGGGCCCGAGCAGTACTTC
NA,TRBJ1-4,TRBV19,NA,CASSIPRGSSTNEKLFF,TGTGCCAGTAGTATCCCCCGTGGGAGCTCAACTAATGAAAAACTGTTTTTT
NA,TRBJ2-3,TRBV7-8,NA,CASSLVELAVADTQYF,TGTGCCAGCAGCTTAGTAGAACTAGCTGTCGCAGATACGCAGTATTTT
NA,TRBJ1-6,TRBV6-6,TRBD1,CASSPLPGQGTSPLHF,TGTGCCAGCAGTCCCCTCCCGGGACAGGGGACTTCACCCCTCCACTTT
NA,TRBJ2-1,TRBV4-1,TRBD2,CASSSRTSGGASSYNEQFF,TGCGCCAGCAGCTCCCGGACTAGCGGGGGGGCGAGCTCCTACAATGAGCAGTTCTTC
NA,TRBJ1-2,TRBV27,TRBD1,CASSLSVGTGVYGYTF,TGTGCCAGCAGTTTATCAGTAGGGACAGGGGTCTATGGCTACACCTTC
NA,TRBJ2-3,TRBV18,TRBD1,CASSRDRAGTQYF,TGTGCCAGCTCAAGGGACAGGGCAGGAACGCAGTATTTT
NA,TRBJ2-6,TRBV30,NA,CAWSVLAGANVLTF,TGTGCCTGGAGTGTACTTGCCGGGGCCAACGTCCTGACTTTC
NA,TRBJ1-2,TRBV7-2,NA,CASSLAGPGPRYGYTF,TGTGCCAGCAGCTTAGCGGGGCCGGGCCCCAGGTATGGCTACACCTTC
few,TRBJ2-4,TRBV19,TRBD2,CASSGTGLAGNIQYF,TGTGCCAGTAGTGGGACGGGACTAGCGGGAAACATTCAGTACTTC
NA,TRBJ2-2,TRBV12-5,TRBD1,CASGLVTGGNTGELFF,TGTGCTAGTGGTTTGGTGACAGGGGGTAACACCGGGGAGCTGTTTTTT
NA,TRBJ1-3,TRBV21-1,NA,CASSKSEGAGGNTIYF,TGTGCCAGCAGCAAAAGTGAGGGGGCGGGTGGAAACACCATATATTTT
once,TRBJ2-3,TRBV3-1/TRBV3-2,TRBD2,CASSRYFRGDRTDTQYF,TGTGCCAGCAGCCGATATTTTCGGGGGGACCGCACAGATACGCAGTATTTT
NA,TRBJ2-2,TRBV4-3,NA,CASSQAPGLIANTGELFF,TGCGCCAGCAGCCAAGCCCCGGGACTCATCGCGAACACCGGGGAGCTGTTTTTT
NA,TRBJ1-1,TRBV10-3,TRBD1,CAISDPDRSNTEAFF,TGTGCCATCAGTGACCCGGACAGGTCGAACACTGAAGCTTTCTTT
NA,TRBJ2-3,TRBV3-1/TRBV3-2,TRBD1,CASSRAGTGLPDTQYF,TGTGCCAGCAGCCGCGCCGGGACAGGGCTCCCAGATACGCAGTATTTT
NA,TRBJ2-3,TRBV5-1,NA,CASSSTADTDTQYF,TGCGCCAGCAGCTCAACAGCGGACACAGATACGCAGTATTTT
NA,TRBJ1-1,TRBV4-3,TRBD1,CASSPLTGEAEAFF,TGCGCCAGCAGCCCCCTAACAGGGGAAGCTGAAGCTTTCTTT
few,TRBJ1-2,TRBV7-9,NA,CASSYNLRQGGYTF,TGTGCCAGCAGTTACAACCTGCGGCAGGGCGGCTACACCTTC
once,TRBJ1-1,TRBV4-1,NA,CASSQDQGFRTEAFF,TGCGCCAGCAGCCAAGATCAGGGGTTTAGGACTGAAGCTTTCTTT
many,TRBJ1-2,TRBV18,TRBD1,CASSKNNGQGGYGYTF,TGTGCCAGCTCAAAAAACAATGGACAGGGCGGGTATGGCTACACCTTC
NA,TRBJ1-2,TRBV29-1,NA,CSVMQGYGYTF,TGCAGCGTCATGCAGGGGTATGGCTACACCTTC
NA,TRBJ1-1,TRBV5-1,NA,CASSSGFTEAFF,TGCGCCAGCAGCTCCGGGTTTACTGAAGCTTTCTTT
NA,TRBJ2-7,TRBV18,NA,CASSPDSAYEQYF,TGTGCCAGCTCACCGGACAGCGCCTACGAGCAGTACTTC
once,TRBJ1-1,TRBV2,NA,CASSESGREAFF,TGTGCCAGCAGTGAGTCAGGCCGTGAAGCTTTCTTT
once,TRBJ1-2,TRBV6-5,TRBD1,CASRLPGQGSYGYTF,TGTGCCAGCAGACTTCCGGGACAGGGTTCCTATGGCTACACCTTC
NA,TRBJ1-5,TRBV12-3/TRBV12-4,TRBD1,CASSTGGGQPQHF,TGTGCCAGCAGTACAGGGGGCGGGCAGCCCCAGCATTTT
NA,TRBJ1-2,TRBV5-1,NA,CASSFGGDNYGYTF,TGCGCCAGCAGCTTCGGGGGGGACAACTATGGCTACACCTTC
NA,TRBJ2-3,TRBV3-1/TRBV3-2,TRBD2,CASSQDRGGRDTQYF,TGTGCCAGCAGCCAAGATCGGGGCGGGAGGGATACGCAGTATTTT
NA,TRBJ2-7,TRBV20-1,TRBD2,CSASIAGGGIHEQYF,TGCAGTGCTAGTATTGCGGGGGGAGGGATCCACGAGCAGTACTTC
NA,TRBJ1-2,TRBV12-3/TRBV12-4,NA,CASSLWAGGYTF,TGTGCCAGCAGTTTATGGGCAGGCGGCTACACCTTC
NA,TRBJ2-5,TRBV5-1,TRBD2,CATYSGGAGETQYF,TGCGCCACCTATAGCGGGGGGGCCGGGGAGACCCAGTACTTC
NA,TRBJ1-2,TRBV6-5,TRBD1,CASTTGGPYGYTF,TGTGCCAGCACTACAGGGGGACCTTATGGCTACACCTTC
NA,TRBJ1-2,TRBV28,NA,CASSLGRGTYGYTF,TGTGCCAGCAGTTTAGGTCGGGGGACCTATGGCTACACCTTC
NA,TRBJ1-1,TRBV19,NA,CATTRGGNTEAFF,TGTGCCACAACCAGGGGCGGGAACACTGAAGCTTTCTTT
NA,TRBJ2-7,TRBV7-2,TRBD1,CASSQGTGYEQYF,TGTGCCAGCAGCCAGGGGACAGGCTACGAGCAGTACTTC
NA,TRBJ1-2,TRBV19,NA,CASSIDLVSLYGYTF,TGTGCCAGTAGTATAGATCTGGTGTCACTCTATGGCTACACCTTC
NA,TRBJ2-1,TRBV5-1,TRBD1,CATRQQGPGRGEQFF,TGCGCCACCCGACAACAGGGGCCTGGGAGAGGTGAGCAGTTCTTC
NA,TRBJ1-6,TRBV18,TRBD1,CASSLGTGDSPLHF,TGTGCCAGCTCACTTGGGACAGGGGATTCACCCCTCCACTTT
NA,TRBJ2-2,TRBV6-5,TRBD2,CASRISGGYTGELFF,TGTGCCAGCAGAATCAGCGGGGGCTACACCGGGGAGCTGTTTTTT
NA,TRBJ2-1,TRBV10-2,TRBD2,CASSEKHSGGRVDEQFF,TGCGCCAGCAGTGAGAAGCATAGCGGGGGGCGAGTCGATGAGCAGTTCTTC
NA,TRBJ1-5,TRBV3-1/TRBV3-2,TRBD1,CASSPTGVSNQPQHF,TGTGCCAGCAGCCCGACAGGGGTAAGCAATCAGCCCCAGCATTTT
NA,TRBJ2-2,TRBV6-1,NA,CASSEPGANTGELFF,TGTGCCAGCAGTGAACCGGGGGCGAACACCGGGGAGCTGTTTTTT
NA,TRBJ1-4,TRBV30,NA,CAWSVRSGREKLFF,TGTGCCTGGAGTGTACGGTCGGGTCGCGAAAAACTGTTTTTT
NA,TRBJ2-1,TRBV10-2,NA,CASSGGGGHEQFF,TGCGCCAGCAGTGGAGGCGGGGGCCATGAGCAGTTCTTC